Listed here is a single TCR beta chain. The antigen is not known. Combining a sample-barcoded 5' primer with a J-beta primer mix, a second PCR ran for roughly 7 to 12 cycles. Each CDR3 protein gets one entry after TCRdb re-called the 5' RACE reads with MiXCR. This sample has about 640,000 distinct CDR3 sequences, with about 53% found just once. The sample belongs to a study of blood T cells in healthy people across ages. Study-wide results and limits: Naive and antigen-experienced cells could not be conclusively compared, given unsorted PBMCs. Roughly linear declines in TCR beta diversity per million T cells occurred with age.

The germline CDR1 and CDR2 sequences are SGHRS and YFSETQ. V lost 2 bases and J lost 12, with 23 bases in between. The CDR3 covers 15 residues. The sequenced sample consisted of blood. The chain carries TRBV5-1 and TRBJ1-1; D unclear. The source of this sequence is a man in his fifties or sixties in good health. In DNA form, the CDR3 reads TGCGCCAGCAGCTTACTACGGCCTGGGATGGAAACGTCTTTCTTT. It specifies CASSLLRPGMETSFF.